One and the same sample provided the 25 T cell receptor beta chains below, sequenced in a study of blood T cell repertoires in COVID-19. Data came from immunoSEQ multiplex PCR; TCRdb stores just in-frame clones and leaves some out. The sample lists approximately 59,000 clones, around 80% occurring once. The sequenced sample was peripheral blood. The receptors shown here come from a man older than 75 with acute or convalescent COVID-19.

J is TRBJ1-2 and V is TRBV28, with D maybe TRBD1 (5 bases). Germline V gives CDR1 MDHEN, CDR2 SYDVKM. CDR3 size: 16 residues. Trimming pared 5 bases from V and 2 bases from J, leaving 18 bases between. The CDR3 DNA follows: TGTGCCAGCAGTGATTATAGCAGGGCAGGGAACTATGGCTACACCTTC. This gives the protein CASSDYSRAGNYGYTF.

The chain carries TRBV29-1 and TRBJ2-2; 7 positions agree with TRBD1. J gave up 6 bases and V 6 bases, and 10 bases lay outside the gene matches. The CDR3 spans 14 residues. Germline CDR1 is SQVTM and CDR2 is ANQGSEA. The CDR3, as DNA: TGCAGCGTGCTGAGGGGGCAGGCGTCCGGGGAGCTGTTTTTT. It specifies CSVLRGQASGELFF.

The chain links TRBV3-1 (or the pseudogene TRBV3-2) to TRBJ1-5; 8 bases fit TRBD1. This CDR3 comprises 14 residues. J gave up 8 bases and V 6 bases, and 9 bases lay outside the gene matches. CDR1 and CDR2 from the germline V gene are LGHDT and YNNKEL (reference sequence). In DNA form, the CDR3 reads TGTGCCAGCAGGACAAGAGGGACAGGAGAGCCCCAGCATTTT. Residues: CASRTRGTGEPQHF.

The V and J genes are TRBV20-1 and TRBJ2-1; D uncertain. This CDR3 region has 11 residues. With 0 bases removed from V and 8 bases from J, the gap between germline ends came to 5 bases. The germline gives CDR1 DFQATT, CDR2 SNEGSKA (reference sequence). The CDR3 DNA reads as TGCAGTGCTAGAGATGGGCATGAGCAGTTCTTC. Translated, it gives CSARDGHEQFF.

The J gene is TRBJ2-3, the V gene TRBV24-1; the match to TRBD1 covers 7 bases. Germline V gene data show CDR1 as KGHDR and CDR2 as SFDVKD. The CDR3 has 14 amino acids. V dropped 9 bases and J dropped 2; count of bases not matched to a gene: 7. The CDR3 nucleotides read TGTGCCACCTCGGGACAGTCTTTCACAGATACGCAGTATTTT. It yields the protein CATSGQSFTDTQYF.

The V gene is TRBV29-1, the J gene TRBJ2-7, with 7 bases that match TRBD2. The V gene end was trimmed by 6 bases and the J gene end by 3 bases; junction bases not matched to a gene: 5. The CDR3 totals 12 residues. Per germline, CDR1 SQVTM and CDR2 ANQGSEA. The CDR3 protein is CSVDGGDYEQYF. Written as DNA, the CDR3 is TGCAGCGTCGATGGGGGGGACTACGAGCAGTACTTC.

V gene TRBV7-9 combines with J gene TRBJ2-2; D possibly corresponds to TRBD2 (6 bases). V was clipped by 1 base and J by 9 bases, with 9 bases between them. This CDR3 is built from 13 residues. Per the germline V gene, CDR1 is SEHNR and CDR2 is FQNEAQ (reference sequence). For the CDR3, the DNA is TGTGCCAGCAGCTTAGTGGAGGGCAGGGAGCTGTTTTTT. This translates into CASSLVEGRELFF.

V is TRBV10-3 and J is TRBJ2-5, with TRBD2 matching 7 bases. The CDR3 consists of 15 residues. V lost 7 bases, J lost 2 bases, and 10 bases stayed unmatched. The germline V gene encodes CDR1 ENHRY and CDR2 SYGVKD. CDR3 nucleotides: TGTGCCATCAAGGGGAGGGGCGGGGAGCAAGAGACCCAGTACTTC. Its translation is CAIKGRGGEQETQYF.

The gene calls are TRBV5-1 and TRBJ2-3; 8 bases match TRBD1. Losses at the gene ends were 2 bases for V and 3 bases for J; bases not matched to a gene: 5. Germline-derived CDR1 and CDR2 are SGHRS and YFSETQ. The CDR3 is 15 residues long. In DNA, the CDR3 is TGCGCCAGCAGCTTCCAGGGGGCGCCGACAGATACGCAGTATTTT. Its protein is CASSFQGAPTDTQYF.

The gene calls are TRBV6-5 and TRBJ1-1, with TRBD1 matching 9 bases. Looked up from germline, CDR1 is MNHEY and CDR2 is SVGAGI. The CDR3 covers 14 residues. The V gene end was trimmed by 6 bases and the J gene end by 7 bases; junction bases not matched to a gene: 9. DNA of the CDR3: TGTGCCAGCAGATCCCCGGGACAGGGAATTGAAGCTTTCTTT. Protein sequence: CASRSPGQGIEAFF.

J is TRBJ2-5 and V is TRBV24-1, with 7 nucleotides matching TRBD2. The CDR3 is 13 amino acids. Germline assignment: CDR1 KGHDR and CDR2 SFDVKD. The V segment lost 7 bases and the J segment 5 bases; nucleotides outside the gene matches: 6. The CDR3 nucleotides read TGTGCCACCAGCGGCCCCGGGGGGGAGACCCAGTACTTC. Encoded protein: CATSGPGGETQYF.

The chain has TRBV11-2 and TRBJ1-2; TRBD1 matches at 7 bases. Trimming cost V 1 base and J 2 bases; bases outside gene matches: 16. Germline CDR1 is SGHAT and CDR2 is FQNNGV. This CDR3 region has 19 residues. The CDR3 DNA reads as TGTGCCAGCAGCTTAGTTCGGGGGGGGACAGCGTCGGGCAACTATGGCTACACCTTC. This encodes CASSLVRGGTASGNYGYTF.

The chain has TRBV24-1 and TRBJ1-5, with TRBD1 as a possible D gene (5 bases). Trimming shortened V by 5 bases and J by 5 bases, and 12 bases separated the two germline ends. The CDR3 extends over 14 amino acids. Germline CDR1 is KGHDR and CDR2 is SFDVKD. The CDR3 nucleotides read TGTGCCACCAGTGCCGACAGCTTAGATCAGCCCCAGCATTTT. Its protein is CATSADSLDQPQHF.

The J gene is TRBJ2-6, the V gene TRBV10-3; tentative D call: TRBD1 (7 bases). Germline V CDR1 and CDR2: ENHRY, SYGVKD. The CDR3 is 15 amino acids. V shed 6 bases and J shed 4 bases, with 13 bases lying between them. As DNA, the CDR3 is TGTGCCATCAGGGAGGGGGCGCAAGGGGCCAACGTCCTGACTTTC. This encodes CAIREGAQGANVLTF.

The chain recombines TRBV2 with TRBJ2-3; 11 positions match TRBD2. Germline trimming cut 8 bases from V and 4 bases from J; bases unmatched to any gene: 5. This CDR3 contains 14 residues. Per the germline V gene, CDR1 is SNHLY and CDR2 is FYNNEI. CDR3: CASLLAGGSDTQYF. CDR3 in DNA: TGTGCCAGCCTCCTAGCGGGGGGCTCAGATACGCAGTATTTT.

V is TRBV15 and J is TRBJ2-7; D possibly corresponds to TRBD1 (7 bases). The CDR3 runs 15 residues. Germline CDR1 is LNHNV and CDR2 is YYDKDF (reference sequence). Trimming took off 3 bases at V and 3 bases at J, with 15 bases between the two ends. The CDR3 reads CATSSRTGLFYEQYF. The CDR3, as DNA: TGTGCCACCAGCAGCCGGACAGGACTATTCTACGAGCAGTACTTC. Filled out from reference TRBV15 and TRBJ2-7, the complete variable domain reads DAMVIQNPRYQVTQFGKPVTLSCSQTLNHNVMYWYQQKSSQAPKLLFHYYDKDFNNEADTPDNFQSRRPNTSFCFLDIRSPGLGDTAMYLCATSSRTGLFYEQYFGPGTRLTVT.

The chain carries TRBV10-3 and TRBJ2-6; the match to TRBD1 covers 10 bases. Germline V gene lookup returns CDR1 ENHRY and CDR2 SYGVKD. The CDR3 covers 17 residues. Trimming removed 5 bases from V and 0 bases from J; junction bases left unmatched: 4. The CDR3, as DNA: TGTGCCATCAGTCCGGGACAGGGGTTCTCTGGGGCCAACGTCCTGACTTTC. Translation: CAISPGQGFSGANVLTF.

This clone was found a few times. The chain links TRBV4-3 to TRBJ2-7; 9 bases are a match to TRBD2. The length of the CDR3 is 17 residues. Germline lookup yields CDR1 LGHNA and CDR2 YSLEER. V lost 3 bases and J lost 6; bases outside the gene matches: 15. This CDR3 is CASSQDGPSGLATEQYF. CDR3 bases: TGCGCCAGCAGCCAGGATGGACCTTCGGGACTAGCCACCGAGCAGTACTTC.

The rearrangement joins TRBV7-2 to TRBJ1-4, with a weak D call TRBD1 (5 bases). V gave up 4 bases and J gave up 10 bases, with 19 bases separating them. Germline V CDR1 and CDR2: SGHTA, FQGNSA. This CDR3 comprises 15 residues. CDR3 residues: CASSYDLTDQGKLFF. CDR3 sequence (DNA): TGTGCCAGCAGCTACGACTTGACCGACCAGGGAAAACTGTTTTTT.

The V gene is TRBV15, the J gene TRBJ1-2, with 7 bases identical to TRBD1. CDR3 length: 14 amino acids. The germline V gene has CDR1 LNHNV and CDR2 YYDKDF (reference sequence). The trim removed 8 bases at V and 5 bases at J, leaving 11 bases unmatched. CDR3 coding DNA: TGTGCCACCTCGACAGGGAGAAGAGGGTATGGCTACACCTTC. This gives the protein CATSTGRRGYGYTF.

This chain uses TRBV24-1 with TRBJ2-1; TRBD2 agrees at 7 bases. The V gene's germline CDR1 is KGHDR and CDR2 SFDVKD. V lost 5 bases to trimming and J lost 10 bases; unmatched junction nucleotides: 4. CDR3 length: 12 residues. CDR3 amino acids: CATSVEAGEQFF. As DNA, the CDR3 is TGTGCCACCAGTGTCGAAGCGGGGGAGCAGTTCTTC.

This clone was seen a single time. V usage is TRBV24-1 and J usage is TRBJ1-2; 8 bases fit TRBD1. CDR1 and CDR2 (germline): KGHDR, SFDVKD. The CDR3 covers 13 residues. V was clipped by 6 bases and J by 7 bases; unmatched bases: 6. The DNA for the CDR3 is TGTGCCACCAGTCGGACAGGGTTAAGTGGCTACACCTTC. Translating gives CATSRTGLSGYTF.

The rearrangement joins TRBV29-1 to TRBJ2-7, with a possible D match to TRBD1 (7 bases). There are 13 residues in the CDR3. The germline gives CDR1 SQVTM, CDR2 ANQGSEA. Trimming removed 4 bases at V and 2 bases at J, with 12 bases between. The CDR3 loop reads CSVGRGQPYEQYF. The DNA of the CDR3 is TGCAGCGTTGGGCGGGGACAGCCCTACGAGCAGTACTTC.

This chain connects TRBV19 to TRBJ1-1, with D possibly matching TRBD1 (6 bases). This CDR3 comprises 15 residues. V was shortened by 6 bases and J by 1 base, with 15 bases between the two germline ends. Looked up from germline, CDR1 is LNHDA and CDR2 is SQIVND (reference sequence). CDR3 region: CASSPGQKQNTEAFF. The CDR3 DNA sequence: TGTGCCAGTAGCCCCGGACAGAAACAGAACACTGAAGCTTTCTTT.

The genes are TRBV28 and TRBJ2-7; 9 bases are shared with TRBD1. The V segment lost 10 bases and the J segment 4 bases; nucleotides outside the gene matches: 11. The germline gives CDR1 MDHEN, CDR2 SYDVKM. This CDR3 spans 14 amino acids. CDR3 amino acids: CATRGGTGTYEQYF. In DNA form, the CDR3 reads TGTGCCACCAGAGGTGGGACAGGGACTTACGAGCAGTACTTC.